This TCR beta chain is drawn from a study of T cells in Graves' hyperthyroidism and ophthalmopathy. Study findings and constraints: The blood repertoire included most of the expanded thyroid clonotypes above 0.001.

The TCR beta CDR3 regions underwent amplification using RNA transcripts as the source. Initially, a first-round RT-PCR of the TCR CDR3 employed the HTBI primer set. Using its own MiXCR run on the multiplex PCR reads, TCRdb lists one record per CDR3 protein. The table includes 370,000 or so distinct CDR3 sequences, approximately 14% detected once. This clonotype has ten or more counts. Its antigen is still unknown. Subjects aged 18 to 65 presented with newly diagnosed hyperthyroidism of less than 2 months' duration. The V segment lost 5 bases and the J segment 0 bases; nucleotides outside the gene matches: 5. The CDR3 loop spans 16 amino acids.

The source of this sequence is a young woman with Graves' hyperthyroidism that later progressed to Graves' ophthalmopathy. Sample: blood. The chain recombines TRBV12-3 or TRBV12-4 with TRBJ1-5; 9 positions match TRBD1. This CDR3 reads CASSLGTGRSNQPQHF. CDR3 DNA sequence: TGTGCCAGCAGTCTAGGGACAGGGCGTAGCAATCAGCCCCAGCATTTT.